This T cell receptor beta chain came from a study of identifying expanded T cells in peripheral blood. The germline V gene encodes CDR1 PRHDT and CDR2 FYEKMQ (reference sequence). CDR3 length: 15 residues. Germline trimming cut 8 bases from V and 3 bases from J; bases unmatched to any gene: 9. Measured with immunoSEQ multiplex PCR; TCRdb has only the in-frame clones, and not every one. This table holds about 100,000 clones, about 87% found once. Healthy donors had no documented immune events, such as infections, while sampled. This chain joins TRBV13 and TRBJ2-1; TRBD1 matches at 8 bases. The receptor was isolated from a person aged 18 to 70 in good health. The sequenced sample was blood. The CDR3 is CASRGDRGFYNEQFF. DNA of the CDR3: TGTGCCAGCCGGGGTGACAGGGGTTTCTACAATGAGCAGTTCTTC.